This T cell receptor (beta chain) was identified in a study of CD8 T cells in Susac syndrome. The CDR3 runs to 14 residues. Trimming cost V 0 bases and J 2 bases, with 7 bases left between them. Germline V gene sequence: CDR1 LGHNA, CDR2 YSLEER. RNA in amounts of roughly 0.5 to 1 ug was reverse transcribed with random hexamers. Amplification of TCR beta CDR3 was carried out by immunoSEQ multiplex PCR, which covered 54 Vbeta and 13 Jbeta segments. TCRdb re-analysed the immunoSEQ multiplex PCR reads in MiXCR, keeping a single row per CDR3 protein. Of about 150,000 distinct CDR3 sequences detected, roughly 95% appear once; the ten largest clones hold around 0.15%.

This sequence originates from a human donor with Susac syndrome. Sequenced input: CD4+ T cells from PBMCs. J is TRBJ1-2 and V is TRBV4-3; the D is unclear. The CDR3 bases are TGCGCCAGCAGCCAAGATGGGAACAACTATGGCTACACCTTC. Translated, it gives CASSQDGNNYGYTF.